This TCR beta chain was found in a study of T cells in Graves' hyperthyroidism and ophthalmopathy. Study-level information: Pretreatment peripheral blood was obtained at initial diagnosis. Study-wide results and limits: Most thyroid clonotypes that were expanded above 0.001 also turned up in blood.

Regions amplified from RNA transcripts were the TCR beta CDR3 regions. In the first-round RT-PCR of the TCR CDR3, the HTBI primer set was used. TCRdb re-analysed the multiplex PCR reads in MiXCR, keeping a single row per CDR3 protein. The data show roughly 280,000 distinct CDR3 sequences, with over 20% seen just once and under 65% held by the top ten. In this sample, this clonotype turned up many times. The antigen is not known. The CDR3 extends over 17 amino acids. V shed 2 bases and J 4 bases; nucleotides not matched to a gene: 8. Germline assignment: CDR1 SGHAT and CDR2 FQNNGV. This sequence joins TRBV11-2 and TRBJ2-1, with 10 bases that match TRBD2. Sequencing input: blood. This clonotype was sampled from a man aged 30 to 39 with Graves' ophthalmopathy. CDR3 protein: CASSLNRGLAEYNEQFF. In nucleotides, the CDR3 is TGTGCCAGCAGCTTAAACAGAGGACTAGCGGAGTACAATGAGCAGTTCTTC.